A single sample is the source of the 18 T cell receptor beta chains below, sequenced in a study of T-cell reconstitution after alpha-beta-depleted transplantation in children. TCRbeta library construction was performed incorporating unique molecular identifiers. TCRdb redid the calling of the PCR reads with MiXCR, one entry per CDR3 protein. The sample lists hundreds of thousands of distinct CDR3 sequences, over 9% seen once, with 7.5% in the top ten. The input for sequencing was PBMCs, taken before TCRalphabeta/CD19-depleted stem cell transplant. These receptors were taken from a boy under two years old with acute myeloid leukemia, due to receive a stem cell transplant.

Only a few counts were recorded for this clonotype. The CDR3 sequence is CASSSATASSYNEQFF. For the CDR3, the DNA is TGTGCCAGCAGTTCCGCAACTGCGAGCTCCTACAATGAGCAGTTCTTC. The V gene is TRBV6-2 or TRBV6-3, the J gene TRBJ2-1; D remains unclear. CDR1 is MNHEY and CDR2 is SVGEGT in the germline V gene. Trimming stripped 4 bases from V and 0 bases from J, with 13 bases between. CDR3 size: 16 residues.

The V call is TRBV11-1, the J call TRBJ2-1; 7 nucleotides match TRBD1. V dropped 0 bases and J dropped 4; count of bases not matched to a gene: 12. The germline V gene encodes CDR1 SGHAT and CDR2 FQDESV (reference sequence). This CDR3 has 18 residues. The CDR3 region has the DNA TGTGCCAGCAGCTTAGCGCTCCTTCGGACAGGAGCTTACAATGAGCAGTTCTTC. As protein: CASSLALLRTGAYNEQFF. The variable domain in full, with the rest retrieved from reference TRBV11-1 and TRBJ2-1, is EAEVAQSPRYKITEKSQAVAFWCDPISGHATLYWYRQILGQGPELLVQFQDESVVDDSQLPKDRFSAERLKGVDSTLKIQPAELGDSAMYLCASSLALLRTGAYNEQFFGPGTRLTVL.

This clonotype was detected many times. V gene TRBV24-1 combines with J gene TRBJ2-3; the match to TRBD2 covers 10 bases. Germline CDR1 is KGHDR and CDR2 is SFDVKD. The CDR3 extends over 14 amino acids. Germline trimming cut 4 bases from V and 4 bases from J; bases unmatched to any gene: 1. CDR3 DNA: TGTGCCACCAGTGAGGGACTAGCGCCAGATACGCAGTATTTT. It specifies CATSEGLAPDTQYF.

Many counts were recorded for this clonotype. The chain recombines TRBV7-2 with TRBJ2-7; 9 bases match TRBD1. The V segment lost 5 bases and the J segment 0 bases; nucleotides outside the gene matches: 8. The CDR3 sequence is 16 residues long. Germline CDR1 and CDR2: SGHTA and FQGNSA. This CDR3 is CASSLGQGRPSYEQYF. The CDR3 bases are TGTGCCAGCAGCCTCGGACAGGGGAGGCCCTCCTACGAGCAGTACTTC.

The chain recombines TRBV12-3 or TRBV12-4 with TRBJ2-1; 9 bases agree with TRBD1. This CDR3 is built from 16 residues. The V gene end was trimmed by 10 bases and the J gene end by 7 bases; junction bases not matched to a gene: 17. CDR3 DNA sequence: TGTGCCACCGGGACAGGGACCCTAAGAGGATTGAATGAGCAGTTCTTC. Translating gives CATGTGTLRGLNEQFF.

At least ten counts were recorded for this clonotype. The chain links TRBV4-3 to TRBJ2-2; D possibly corresponds to TRBD1 (6 bases). In germline, CDR1 is LGHNA, CDR2 YSLEER. This CDR3 contains 14 residues. V gave up 0 bases and J gave up 4 bases, with 6 bases separating them. CDR3 sequence (DNA): TGCGCCAGCAGCCAAGACAGGGGCACCGGGGAGCTGTTTTTT. It yields the protein CASSQDRGTGELFF.

This clonotype was counted ten times or more. The chain has TRBV5-1 and TRBJ1-1; TRBD1 matches 8 bases. Germline loops: CDR1 SGHRS, CDR2 YFSETQ. The J segment lost 5 bases and the V segment lost 4 bases, leaving 7 bases of the junction unmatched. The CDR3 is 14 residues long. The chain's CDR3 is CASSTSGGRTEAFF. The CDR3 region has the DNA TGCGCCAGCAGCACCTCAGGGGGCCGGACTGAAGCTTTCTTT.

The sample holds many counts of this clonotype. The V call is TRBV29-1, the J call TRBJ1-1, with 7 bases lining up with TRBD1. V was pared by 3 bases and J by 3 bases, with 7 bases of the junction left unmatched. CDR1 SQVTM and CDR2 ANQGSEA come from the germline V gene. The CDR3 has 14 residues. The CDR3 protein is CSVDYRGLDTEAFF. For the CDR3, the DNA is TGCAGCGTTGACTACAGGGGCCTGGACACTGAAGCTTTCTTT.

This clonotype was picked up many times. This chain connects TRBV5-1 to TRBJ2-5; 9 bases are shared with TRBD1. The CDR3 is 16 residues long. The J segment lost 3 bases and the V segment lost 3 bases, leaving 9 bases of the junction unmatched. Germline V gene data show CDR1 as SGHRS and CDR2 as YFSETQ. For the CDR3, the DNA is TGCGCCAGCAGCTGGACAACAGGGGGCTGGAAAGAGACCCAGTACTTC. Protein sequence: CASSWTTGGWKETQYF. Supplemented by reference TRBV5-1 and TRBJ2-5, the full variable domain reads KAGVTQTPRYLIKTRGQQVTLSCSPISGHRSVSWYQQTPGQGLQFLFEYFSETQRNKGNFPGRFSGRQFSNSRSEMNVSTLELGDSALYLCASSWTTGGWKETQYFGPGTRLLVL.

This clonotype was found many times. DNA of the CDR3: TGCGCCAGCAGCTTTCTAGCGGGGGGCTCGAACACCGGGGAGCTGTTTTTT. Its protein product is CASSFLAGGSNTGELFF. The genes are TRBV5-1 and TRBJ2-2, with 11 bases matching TRBD2. CDR1 SGHRS and CDR2 YFSETQ come from the germline V gene. The J segment lost 0 bases and the V segment lost 2 bases, leaving 3 bases of the junction unmatched. CDR3 length equals 17 residues. The full variable domain, in which reference TRBV5-1 and TRBJ2-2 provide the parts outside the CDR3, is KAGVTQTPRYLIKTRGQQVTLSCSPISGHRSVSWYQQTPGQGLQFLFEYFSETQRNKGNFPGRFSGRQFSNSRSEMNVSTLELGDSALYLCASSFLAGGSNTGELFFGEGSRLTVL.

This clonotype has a count of ten or more. The rearrangement uses TRBV28 and TRBJ2-2; 8 bases align to TRBD1. The CDR3 consists of 17 residues. Germline CDR1 is MDHEN and CDR2 is SYDVKM. The V segment lost 7 bases and the J segment 3 bases; nucleotides outside the gene matches: 13. CDR3 sequence: CASNLRTGYMDTGELFF. The CDR3 nucleotides read TGTGCCAGCAACCTTAGGACAGGGTATATGGACACCGGGGAGCTGTTTTTT.

The sample holds many counts of this clonotype. The V and J genes are TRBV6-5 and TRBJ2-1; possible D gene TRBD1, 7 bases. There are 16 residues in the CDR3. CDR1 and CDR2 (germline): MNHEY, SVGAGI. Trimming removed 0 bases at V and 4 bases at J, with 13 bases between. The CDR3 region is CASSYSGGTAYNEQFF. CDR3 bases: TGTGCCAGCAGTTACTCGGGCGGGACAGCTTACAATGAGCAGTTCTTC.

The V gene is TRBV7-8, the J gene TRBJ1-5; no clear D. The CDR3 spans 15 residues. Germline CDR1 is SGHVS and CDR2 is FQNEAQ. V was cut by 6 bases and J by 2 bases, with 14 bases left in between. Written as DNA, the CDR3 is TGTGCCAGCAGTTCCCATAGGGCAGGCAATCAGCCCCAGCATTTT. Translating gives CASSSHRAGNQPQHF.

Many counts were recorded for this clonotype. The chain couples TRBV5-1 to TRBJ2-7; D is possibly TRBD1 or TRBD2 (5 bases each). There are 15 residues in the CDR3. The V gene's germline CDR1 is SGHRS and CDR2 YFSETQ. V was cut by 0 bases and J by 2 bases, with 12 bases left in between. The CDR3 sequence is CASSLAGDRAYEQYF. The CDR3 bases are TGCGCCAGCAGCTTGGCCGGGGACCGAGCCTACGAGCAGTACTTC.

Ten or more counts support this clonotype. This chain connects TRBV28 to TRBJ1-1, with 7 bases that match TRBD1. The germline gives CDR1 MDHEN, CDR2 SYDVKM. V lost 5 bases, J lost 4 bases, and 16 bases stayed unmatched. The CDR3 consists of 17 residues. CDR3 nucleotides: TGTGCCAGCAGTCAACAGGGGTTTACCGCTGGGAGCACTGAAGCTTTCTTT. Its translation: CASSQQGFTAGSTEAFF.

The chain couples TRBV18 to TRBJ2-3; D unclear. There are 15 residues in the CDR3. Germline V lookup: CDR1 KGHSH, CDR2 LQKENI. V was shortened by 1 base and J by 2 bases, with 10 bases between the two germline ends. The CDR3 protein is CASSPRYQNTDTQYF. The CDR3 DNA reads as TGTGCCAGCTCACCACGTTACCAGAACACAGATACGCAGTATTTT.

Ten or more counts support this clonotype. J is TRBJ1-6 and V is TRBV11-2, with D unresolved. This CDR3 has 16 residues. V lost 2 bases to trimming and J lost 1 base, with 9 bases between them. Germline lookup yields CDR1 SGHAT and CDR2 FQNNGV. The CDR3 DNA sequence: TGTGCCAGCAGCTTAAGGCGGGGATCCTATAATTCACCCCTCCACTTT. It yields the protein CASSLRRGSYNSPLHF. Full variable domain (missing parts from reference TRBV11-2 and TRBJ1-6): EAGVAQSPRYKIIEKRQSVAFWCNPISGHATLYWYQQILGQGPKLLIQFQNNGVVDDSQLPKDRFSAERLKGVDSTLKIQPAKLEDSAVYLCASSLRRGSYNSPLHFGNGTRLTVT.

This clonotype has ten or more counts. The chain is built from TRBV2 and TRBJ2-4; 8 positions match TRBD1. The CDR3 is made up of 16 amino acids. The V segment lost 4 bases and the J segment 0 bases; nucleotides outside the gene matches: 5. Germline CDR1 reads SNHLY; CDR2 reads FYNNEI. This CDR3 reads CASSGQGSLAKNIQYF. In nucleotides, the CDR3 is TGTGCCAGCAGTGGACAGGGGAGCCTAGCCAAAAACATTCAGTACTTC. Using reference TRBV2 and TRBJ2-4 for the parts outside the CDR3, the full variable domain is EPEVTQTPSHQVTQMGQEVILRCVPISNHLYFYWYRQILGQKVEFLVSFYNNEISEKSEIFDDQFSVERPDGSNFTLKIRSTKLEDSAMYFCASSGQGSLAKNIQYFGAGTRLSVL.